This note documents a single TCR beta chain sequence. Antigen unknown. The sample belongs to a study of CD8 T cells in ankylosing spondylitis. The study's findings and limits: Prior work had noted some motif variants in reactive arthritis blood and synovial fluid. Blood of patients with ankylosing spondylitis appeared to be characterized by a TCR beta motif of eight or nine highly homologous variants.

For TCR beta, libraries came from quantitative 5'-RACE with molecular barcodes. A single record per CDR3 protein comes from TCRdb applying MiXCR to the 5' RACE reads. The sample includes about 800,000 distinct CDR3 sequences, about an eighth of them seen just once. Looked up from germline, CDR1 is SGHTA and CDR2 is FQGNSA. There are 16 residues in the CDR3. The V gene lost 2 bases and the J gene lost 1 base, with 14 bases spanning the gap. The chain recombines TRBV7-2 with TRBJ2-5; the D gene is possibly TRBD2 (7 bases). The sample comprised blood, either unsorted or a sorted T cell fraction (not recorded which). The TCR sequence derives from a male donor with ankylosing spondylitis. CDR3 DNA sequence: TGTGCCAGCAGCTTAAGGGCGGGGGCTTCCCAAGAGACCCAGTACTTC. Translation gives CASSLRAGASQETQYF. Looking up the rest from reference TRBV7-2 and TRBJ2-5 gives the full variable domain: GAGVSQSPSNKVTEKGKDVELRCDPISGHTALYWYRQSLGQGLEFLIYFQGNSAPDKSGLPSDRFSAERTGGSVSTLTIQRTQQEDSAVYLCASSLRAGASQETQYFGPGTRLLVL.